This T cell receptor (beta chain) emerged from a study of CD8+CD57+ T cells in acquired aplastic anemia. Study-level findings and limits: Between patients and controls, around 31 CD8+ CDR3 sequences were found in common.

V was clipped by 6 bases and J by 3 bases, with 12 bases between them. The CDR3 consists of 13 residues. Germline CDR1 reads SQVTM; CDR2 reads ANQGSEA. The study profiled TCR beta VDJ and CDR3 using genomic DNA as template. TCRdb called the reads again in MiXCR, with one record for every CDR3 protein. The table lists about 120,000 distinct CDR3 sequences, 55% to 70% of them singletons, with 25% to 35% in the top ten. Patients who underwent sequencing had shown CD8+CD57+ cell expansion by flow cytometry. This clonotype was counted between two and nine times. Its antigen is currently unknown. The chain links TRBV29-1 to TRBJ2-1; TRBD1 is a possible D gene (6 bases). The receptor was derived from a human donor with aplastic anemia. Material for sequencing was sorted CD4+, CD8+, or CD8+CD57+ T cells (not recorded which) from PBMCs. In nucleotides, the CDR3 is TGCAGCGTGTCGGAGGACAGCTACAATGAGCAGTTCTTC. As protein: CSVSEDSYNEQFF.